This T cell receptor beta chain was documented in a study of blood T cell repertoires in COVID-19. Deletions cut 6 bases from V and 2 bases from J, with 4 bases between. Germline values: CDR1 DFQATT, CDR2 SNEGSKA (reference sequence). CDR3 size: 10 residues. The data were produced by immunoSEQ multiplex PCR, yet TCRdb's version contains in-frame clones alone and is incomplete. The table lists about 180,000 clones, about 79% of them singletons. This clone was seen once. V is TRBV20-1 and J is TRBJ2-5; D is undetermined. This TCR came from a man aged 50-59 years who had recovered from COVID-19. The specimen was PBMCs or T cells enriched from blood (not recorded which). The CDR3 DNA reads as TGCAGTGCCCTACAAGAGACCCAGTACTTC. Translation: CSALQETQYF.